The TCR beta chain described here comes from a study of shared clonotypes between healthy human individuals. Method: immunoSEQ multiplex PCR; TCRdb's copy keeps in-frame clones and lacks some. The table shows 1.6 million or so clones, with approximately 98.5% occurring only once. The CDR3 runs to 14 residues. CDR1 and CDR2 (germline): MNHEY, SVGAGI. The V segment lost 0 bases and the J segment 9 bases; nucleotides outside the gene matches: 5. The genes are TRBV6-5 and TRBJ2-1, with TRBD1 matching over 7 bases. Material for sequencing was naive CD4+ T cells sorted from blood. The subset is: CD45RA+ positively selected. The sequence was collected from a man between 25 and 39 years old in good health. CDR3 coding DNA: TGTGCCAGCAGTTACTCACGACAGGGCCCTGAGCAGTTCTTC. This sequence encodes CASSYSRQGPEQFF.